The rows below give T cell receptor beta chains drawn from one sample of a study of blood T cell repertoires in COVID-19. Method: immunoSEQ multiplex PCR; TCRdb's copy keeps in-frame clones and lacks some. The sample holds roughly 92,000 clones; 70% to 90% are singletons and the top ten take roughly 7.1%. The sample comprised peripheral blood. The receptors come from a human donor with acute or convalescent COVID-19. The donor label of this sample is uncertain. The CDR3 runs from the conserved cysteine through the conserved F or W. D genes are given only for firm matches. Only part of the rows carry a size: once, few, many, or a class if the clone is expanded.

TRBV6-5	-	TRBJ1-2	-	TGTGCCAGCAGTTATCGGAGAGACCGAAACTATGGCTACACCTTC	CASSYRRDRNYGYTF
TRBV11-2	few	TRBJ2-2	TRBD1	TGTGCCAGCAGTTTTACCGGGACAGGACATCCCGGGGAGCTGTTTTTT	CASSFTGTGHPGELFF
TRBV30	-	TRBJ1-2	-	TGTGCCTGGGATCAGAATATCTATGGCTACACCTTC	CAWDQNIYGYTF
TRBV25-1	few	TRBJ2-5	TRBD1	TGTGCCAGCAGTGCCCTGACAGGGGGAGAGACCCAGTACTTC	CASSALTGGETQYF
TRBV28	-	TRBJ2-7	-	TGTGCCAGCAGTTTACCGAGTCCCTACGAGCAGTACTTC	CASSLPSPYEQYF
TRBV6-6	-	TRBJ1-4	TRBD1	TGTGCCAGCAGTTACTCCAGTCGACAGGGAGGTGAAAAACTGTTTTTT	CASSYSSRQGGEKLFF
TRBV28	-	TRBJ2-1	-	TGTGCCAGCAGTTTCCGGACAGGGAGGGGGGAGCAGTTCTTC	CASSFRTGRGEQFF
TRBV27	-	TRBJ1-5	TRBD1	TGTGCCAGCAGTTCCCAAGGGGGCCATCAGCCCCAGCATTTT	CASSSQGGHQPQHF
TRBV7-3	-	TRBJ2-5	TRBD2	TGTGCCAGCAGCTTAAGGGGGGGACGTGAGGGGACCCAGTACTTC	CASSLRGGREGTQYF
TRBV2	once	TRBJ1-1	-	TGTGCCAGCAGTTACCGCACCGGGGAGAACACTGAAGCTTTCTTT	CASSYRTGENTEAFF
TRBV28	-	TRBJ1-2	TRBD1	TGTGCCAGCAGTTTAAGGGGGACAGGGGACTTTGGCTACACCTTC	CASSLRGTGDFGYTF
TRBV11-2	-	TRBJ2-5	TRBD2	TGTGCCAGCAGCTTATGGCTAGCGGGGGGGCCTGAGACCCAGTACTTC	CASSLWLAGGPETQYF
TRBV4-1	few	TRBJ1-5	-	TGCGCCAGCAGCCAAGATGGGGGGTTGGGCAATCAGCCCCAGCATTTT	CASSQDGGLGNQPQHF
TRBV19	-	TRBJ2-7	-	TGTGCCAGTAGTATGCACAGGGAAGTCCACGAGCAGTACTTC	CASSMHREVHEQYF
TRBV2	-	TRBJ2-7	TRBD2	TGTGCCAGCAGTGGGGGACTAGCGGGGCTCTCCTACGAGCAGTACTTC	CASSGGLAGLSYEQYF
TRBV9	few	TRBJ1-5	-	TGTGCCAGCAGCGTAGACGGGGTGAGCAATCAGCCCCAGCATTTT	CASSVDGVSNQPQHF
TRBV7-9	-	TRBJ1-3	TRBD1	TGTGCCAGCAGCTTGGGGGCAGGGGGATCAGGAAACACCATATATTTT	CASSLGAGGSGNTIYF
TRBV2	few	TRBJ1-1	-	TGTGCCAGCAGTGAAGAAGTGGGAGCGAACACTGAAGCTTTCTTT	CASSEEVGANTEAFF
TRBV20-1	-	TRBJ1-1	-	TGCAGTGCTAGGGGAGCGGATGCTTTCTTT	CSARGADAFF
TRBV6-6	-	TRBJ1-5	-	TGTGCCAGCAGTTCGACAGATAGCAATCAGCCCCAGCATTTT	CASSSTDSNQPQHF
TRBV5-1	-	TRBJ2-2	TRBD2	TGCGCCAGCAGGCCAACGGGGGGGAACACCGGGGAGCTGTTTTTT	CASRPTGGNTGELFF
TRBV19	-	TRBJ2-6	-	TGTGCCAGTAGAACCACAGGGTCTGGGGCCAACGTCCTGACTTTC	CASRTTGSGANVLTF
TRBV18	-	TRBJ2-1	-	TGTGCCAGCTCACCAGAAGACATCTACAATGAGCAGTTCTTC	CASSPEDIYNEQFF
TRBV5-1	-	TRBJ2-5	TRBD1	TGCGCCAGCAGCTTAGGACAGGGGGCGAGTTTGGAGACCCAGTACTTC	CASSLGQGASLETQYF
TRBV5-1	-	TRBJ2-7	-	TGCGCCAGCAGCTCAGCGCGTTACGAGCAGTACTTC	CASSSARYEQYF
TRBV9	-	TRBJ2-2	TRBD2	TGTGCCAGCAGCGTAGTGGTAGCGGGGGGCACCGGGGAGCTGTTTTTT	CASSVVVAGGTGELFF
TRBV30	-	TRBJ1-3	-	TGTGCCTGGAGTGTACAGGTCGGAAACACCATATATTTT	CAWSVQVGNTIYF
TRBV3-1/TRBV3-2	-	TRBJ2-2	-	TGTGCCAGCTGTAAGGGTTGGAGGACCGGGGAGCTGTTTTTT	CASCKGWRTGELFF
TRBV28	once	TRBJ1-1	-	TGTGCCAGCAGTTTAATGGGGCTAGCTTTCTTT	CASSLMGLAFF
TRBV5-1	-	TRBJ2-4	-	TGCGCCAGCAGCCCCGGGATTGCGCAAAACATTCAGTACTTC	CASSPGIAQNIQYF
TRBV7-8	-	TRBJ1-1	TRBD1	TGTGCCAGCATCCTAGTCCAGGGGGTTGGGACTGAAGCTTTCTTT	CASILVQGVGTEAFF
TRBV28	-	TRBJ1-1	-	TGTGCCAGCAGTTTAATCAAGGGAGATGAAGCTTTCTTT	CASSLIKGDEAFF
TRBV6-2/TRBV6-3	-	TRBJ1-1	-	TGTGCCAGCAGTGCGCACAGGGAGTCGGACACTGAAGCTTTCTTT	CASSAHRESDTEAFF
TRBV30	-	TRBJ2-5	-	TGTGCCTGGAGTGGGAGGAGGAGCGGCACCCAAGAGACCCAGTACTTC	CAWSGRRSGTQETQYF
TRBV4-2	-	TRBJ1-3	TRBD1	TGTGCCAGCAGCCTCGTCCCGGGACAGGAACTCGGGAACACCATATATTTT	CASSLVPGQELGNTIYF
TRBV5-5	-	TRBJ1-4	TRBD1	TGTGCCAGCAGCTTGCGAGGGCCTGACAGGGGCGGTGAAAAACTGTTTTTT	CASSLRGPDRGGEKLFF
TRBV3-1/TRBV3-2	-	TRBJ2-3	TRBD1	TGTGCCAGCAACAGGGGCCCTAGCACAGATACGCAGTATTTT	CASNRGPSTDTQYF
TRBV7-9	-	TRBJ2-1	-	TGTGCCAGCACGTCTTTAGGCCAGGCGAAGATAGGTAGCTCCTACAATGAGCAGTTCTTC	CASTSLGQAKIGSSYNEQFF
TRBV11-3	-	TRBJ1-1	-	TGTGCCAGCAGCTTATTCGGGTACACTGAAGCTTTCTTT	CASSLFGYTEAFF
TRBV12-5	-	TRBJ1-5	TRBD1	TGTGCTAGTGGTTTGTGGGGGACAGGGGGTCAGCCCCAGCATTTT	CASGLWGTGGQPQHF
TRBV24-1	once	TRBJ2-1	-	TGTGCCACCAGTGATTTCCCGGCTAGCCCGGGTGAGCAGTTCTTC	CATSDFPASPGEQFF
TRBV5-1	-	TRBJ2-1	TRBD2	TGCGCCAGCAGCTTGGTTCCAGCGGGGGGGTCCTACAATGAGCAGTTCTTC	CASSLVPAGGSYNEQFF
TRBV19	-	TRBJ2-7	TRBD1	TGTGCCAGTAGTCCCTGGGACAGCTCCTACGAGCAGTACTTC	CASSPWDSSYEQYF